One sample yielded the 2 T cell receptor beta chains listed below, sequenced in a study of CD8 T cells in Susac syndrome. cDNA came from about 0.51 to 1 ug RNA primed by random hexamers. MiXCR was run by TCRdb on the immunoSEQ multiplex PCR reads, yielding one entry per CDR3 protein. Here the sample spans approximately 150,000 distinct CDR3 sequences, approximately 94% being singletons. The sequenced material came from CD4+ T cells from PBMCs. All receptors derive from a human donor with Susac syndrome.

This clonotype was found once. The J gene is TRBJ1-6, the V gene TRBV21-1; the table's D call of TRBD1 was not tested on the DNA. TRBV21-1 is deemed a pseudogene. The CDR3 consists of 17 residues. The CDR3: CASSMKARGGRNSPLHF. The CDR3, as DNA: TGTGCCAGCAGCATGAAGGCCAGGGGAGGTCGTAATTCACCCCTCCACTTT.

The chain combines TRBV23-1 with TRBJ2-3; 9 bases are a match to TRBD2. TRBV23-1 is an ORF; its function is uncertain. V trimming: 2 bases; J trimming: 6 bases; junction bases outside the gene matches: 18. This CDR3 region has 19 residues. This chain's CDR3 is CASSQMASGMGKMADTQYF. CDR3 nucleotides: TGCGCCAGCAGTCAAATGGCTAGCGGGATGGGGAAGATGGCCGATACGCAGTATTTT.